This section outlines one T cell receptor (beta chain) sequence together with its context. Data came from immunoSEQ multiplex PCR; TCRdb stores just in-frame clones and leaves some out. The sample records some 290,000 clones, roughly 79% being singletons. These data originate in a study of cytotoxic CD8 clonotypes in ibrutinib-treated CLL. For the study at large: The response samples were taken once patients had been treated for a median of 12 months, range 6 to 36. Productive templates per sample averaged 255,043; productive rearrangements, 75,000 to 100,000.

The CDR3 has 14 residues. Germline CDR1 and CDR2: MNHEY and SMNVEV (reference sequence). The V end was cut by 4 bases, the J end by 6 bases, with 14 bases between. V is TRBV27 and J is TRBJ2-3; a possible D gene is TRBD1 (5 bases). This clonotype was sampled from a human donor with chronic lymphocytic leukemia. This sample comprised PBMCs, obtained before ibrutinib treatment. The CDR3, as DNA: TGTGCCAGCAGTTCATGGGGCCTAGGGGATACGCAGTATTTT. Protein product: CASSSWGLGDTQYF.